The 5 T cell receptor beta chains given below trace back to one sample, sequenced in a study of shared clonotypes between healthy human individuals. Measured with immunoSEQ multiplex PCR; TCRdb has only the in-frame clones, and not every one. This table has millions of clones, more than 85% appearing once. Sequencing input: naive CD4+ T cells from PBMCs. Subset reported: CD45RA+ positively selected. All receptors come from a man aged 18 to 29 in good health. Some clones in this sample may be carry-over from other donors' samples.

The chain couples TRBV19 to TRBJ2-5, with 8 nucleotides matching TRBD1. Germline V gene data show CDR1 as LNHDA and CDR2 as SQIVND (reference sequence). V shed 6 bases, J shed 5 bases, and the junction held 11 bases outside the gene matches. This CDR3 has 15 amino acids. The CDR3 reads CASRGLGQGRETQYF. The CDR3, as DNA: TGTGCCAGTAGGGGCCTCGGACAGGGCAGGGAGACCCAGTACTTC.

This rearrangement joins TRBV5-1 to TRBJ2-5, with unresolved D. Germline V CDR1 and CDR2: SGHRS, YFSETQ. Trimming cost V 4 bases and J 3 bases, with 16 bases left between them. The CDR3 is 15 amino acids. The CDR3: CASSNQGGLEETQYF. The DNA for the CDR3 is TGCGCCAGCAGCAATCAAGGTGGGCTAGAAGAGACCCAGTACTTC.

This chain connects TRBV30 to TRBJ1-2, with D unclear. The length of the CDR3 is 12 residues. CDR1 and CDR2 from the germline V gene are GTSNPN and SVGIG (reference sequence). Deletions cut 1 base from V and 7 bases from J, with 10 bases between. CDR3 amino acids: CAWSAQRSGYTF. The CDR3 DNA sequence: TGTGCCTGGAGTGCCCAACGATCTGGCTACACCTTC.

The CDR3 region is CASRRTGSSPLHF. DNA for the CDR3: TGTGCCAGCAGAAGGACAGGGAGTTCACCCCTCCACTTT. The rearrangement links TRBV28 to TRBJ1-6; 8 nucleotides match TRBD1. Germline CDR1 and CDR2: MDHEN and SYDVKM. The V segment lost 6 bases and the J segment 9 bases; nucleotides outside the gene matches: 4. The CDR3 has 13 residues.

Only one count was recorded for this clone. The same CDR3 arises from other DNA sequences in this sample as well. V is TRBV29-1 and J is TRBJ2-1; 7 bases fit TRBD1. The CDR3 spans 12 residues. The germline gives CDR1 SQVTM, CDR2 ANQGSEA. After removal of 5 bases from V and 3 bases from J, the junction contained 1 base not matched to a gene. The CDR3 DNA follows: TGCAGCGTTTCAGGGGGCTACAATGAGCAGTTCTTC. Protein: CSVSGGYNEQFF.